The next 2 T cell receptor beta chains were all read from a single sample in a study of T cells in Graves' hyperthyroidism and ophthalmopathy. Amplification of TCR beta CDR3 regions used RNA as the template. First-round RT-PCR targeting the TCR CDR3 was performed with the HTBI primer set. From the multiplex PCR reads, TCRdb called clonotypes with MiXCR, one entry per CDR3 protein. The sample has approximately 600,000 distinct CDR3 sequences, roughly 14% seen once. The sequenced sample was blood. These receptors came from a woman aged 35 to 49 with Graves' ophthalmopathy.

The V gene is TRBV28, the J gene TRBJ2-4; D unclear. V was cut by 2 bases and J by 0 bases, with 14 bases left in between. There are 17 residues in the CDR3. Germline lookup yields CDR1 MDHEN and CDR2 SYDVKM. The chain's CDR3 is CASSLTTVRLAKNIQYF. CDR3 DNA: TGTGCCAGCAGTTTAACAACAGTTCGACTAGCCAAAAACATTCAGTACTTC.

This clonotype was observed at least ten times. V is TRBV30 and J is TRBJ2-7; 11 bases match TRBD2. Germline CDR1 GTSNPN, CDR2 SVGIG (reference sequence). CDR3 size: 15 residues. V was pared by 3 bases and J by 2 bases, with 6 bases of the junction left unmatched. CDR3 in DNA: TGTGCCTGGAGGGGGCCACTAGCGGGAGCCTACGAGCAGTACTTC. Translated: CAWRGPLAGAYEQYF. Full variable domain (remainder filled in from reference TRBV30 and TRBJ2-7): SQTIHQWPATLVQPVGSPLSLECTVEGTSNPNLYWYRQAAGRGLQLLFYSVGIGQISSEVPQNLSASRPQDRQFILSSKKLLLSDSGFYLCAWRGPLAGAYEQYFGPGTRLTVT.